A single sample is the source of the 17 T cell receptor beta chains below, sequenced in a study of tumor-infiltrating lymphocytes in primary liver carcinoma. Co-extraction of both nucleic acids (RNA and DNA) used about 17-31 mg of unsorted bulk tissue. Starting from around 0.45 ug of total RNA, TCR beta cDNA was produced with a primer in the constant region. Slightly modified ARM-PCR served as the procedure for the TCR beta libraries. These libraries came from three rounds of nested multiplex PCR. With TRBV1-TRBV30 forward primers and a C-beta reverse primer, the first two PCR rounds were run for 9 to 10 cycles each. TCRdb processed the multiplex PCR reads anew with MiXCR; each CDR3 protein has one entry. The profile covers tens of thousands of distinct CDR3 sequences, with under 85% appearing a single time and about two fifths taken by the ten largest. The material sequenced was liver tumor tissue from sampling region 4. Regarding subset: tumor region T4, right-lateral pole. Receptors were obtained from a woman aged 25 to 39 with primary liver carcinoma and hepatitis B virus infection.

The CDR3 loop is CASSLDGGTYEQYF. In DNA, the CDR3 is TGTGCCAGCAGCTTAGATGGGGGGACCTACGAGCAGTACTTC. V and J are TRBV11-2 and TRBJ2-7; maybe TRBD2 (6 bases). The V gene lost 0 bases and the J gene lost 2 bases, with 8 bases spanning the gap. CDR1 SGHAT and CDR2 FQNNGV come from the germline V gene. The CDR3 spans 14 residues.

In regard to this clonotype: Because the CDR3 is missing its conserved closing phenylalanine or tryptophan, this is likely a read error. The rearrangement joins TRBV4-2 to TRBJ2-5; D is unclear. Germline V lookup: CDR1 LGHNA, CDR2 YNFKEQ. The CDR3 covers 12 residues. The CDR3 DNA follows: TGTGTCATCAGTCAAGATAGAGAGACCCAGTACTTA. Amino acid sequence: CVISQDRETQYL.

Points on this clonotype: An end of the junction differs from the germline gene, which may be a read error. The rearrangement links TRBV4-3 to TRBJ1-2; TRBD1 is a possible D gene (5 bases). Per the germline V gene, CDR1 is LGHNA and CDR2 is YSLEER. CDR3 length: 15 amino acids. The CDR3 DNA is TGCGCTTGCAGCCAAGATTGGGGCAGGGTGAATGGCTACAGCTTC. It specifies CACSQDWGRVNGYSF.

In regard to this clonotype: Mismatch with germline at one junction end may stem from a read error. This chain links TRBV4-3 with TRBJ2-1; D remains unclear. Germline assignment: CDR1 LGHNA and CDR2 YSLEER. The CDR3 is made up of 14 amino acids. The CDR3 DNA is TGCACCAGCCGCCACACAGAGTTGGTCAATGACCAGTTCTTC. Its translation: CTSRHTELVNDQFF.

This clonotype is labeled as medium-sized. The rearrangement joins TRBV4-2 to TRBJ2-6; no clear D gene. V lost 3 bases to trimming and J lost 1 base, with 7 bases between them. From germline, CDR1 is LGHNA and CDR2 YNFKEQ. The CDR3 is 15 residues long. The CDR3 reads CASSHEDSGANVLTF. CDR3 DNA sequence: TGTGCCAGCAGCCATGAGGATTCTGGGGCCAACGTCCTGACTTTC.

CDR3 DNA sequence: TGTGCCAGCAGCTTAGCAGTGAGAACTGAAGCTTTCTTT. Translation gives CASSLAVRTEAFF. The chain has TRBV5-4 and TRBJ1-1, with D unclear. Germline assignment: CDR1 SGHNT and CDR2 YYREEE (reference sequence). V dropped 2 bases and J dropped 5 bases, with 10 bases sitting between them. The CDR3 runs to 13 residues.

The CDR3 here is CASTVLAGEPRPNTGELFF. CDR3 nucleotides: TGCGCCAGCACCGTACTAGCGGGAGAGCCCCGTCCGAACACCGGGGAGCTGTTTTTT. The J gene is TRBJ2-2, the V gene TRBV4-3; 11 bases agree with TRBD2. Germline CDR1 is LGHNA and CDR2 is YSLEER. This CDR3 is 19 amino acids long. The V and J ends lost 7 bases and 0 bases, in that order; junction bases with no gene match: 13.

Here the CDR3 DNA reads TGCGCCAGCGTCTCACGAAGAGATAGACAGCCCCAGCATTTT. Amino acid sequence: CASVSRRDRQPQHF. The V gene is TRBV4-1, the J gene TRBJ1-5; D remains unclear. This CDR3 comprises 14 residues. CDR1 is MGHRA and CDR2 is YSYEKL in the germline V gene. V shed 8 bases and J shed 7 bases, with 18 bases lying between them.

A note on this clonotype: Since the CDR3 does not end with the conserved phenylalanine or tryptophan, this likely comes from a read error. The limits of the CDR3 on the DNA are not certain, so only TCRdb's listed CDR3 is given. This sequence joins TRBV18 and TRBJ2-7; the D call of TRBD1 is as the table states it, not checked on the DNA. Germline values: CDR1 KGHSH, CDR2 LQKENI. The CDR3 length equals 14 residues, ends included. CDR3 loop: CASSPGQETHEHYL.

This clonotype qualifies as medium-sized. This rearrangement joins TRBV4-3 to TRBJ2-7; D remains unclear. The V gene's germline CDR1 is LGHNA and CDR2 YSLEER. V shed 1 base and J shed 0 bases, with 13 bases lying between them. This CDR3 comprises 16 residues. DNA for the CDR3: TGCGCCAGCAGCCAAGGAGTCAGCCGGTACTCCTACGAGCAGTACTTC. Encoded protein: CASSQGVSRYSYEQYF.

The sample holds a few counts of this clonotype. The rearrangement links TRBV4-3 to TRBJ1-2; D possibly corresponds to TRBD1 (5 bases). CDR1 is LGHNA, CDR2 YSLEER, per germline. This CDR3 has 15 residues. The germline V and J ends were trimmed by 0 bases and 9 bases, with 17 bases remaining between them. The CDR3 coding sequence is TGCGCCAGCAGCCAAGATTGGGGCATGGTGAACTGCTACACCTTC. Translation: CASSQDWGMVNCYTF.

As regards this clonotype: The conserved final phenylalanine or tryptophan is absent from the CDR3, which likely points to a read error. J is TRBJ2-5 and V is TRBV6-5; 10 nucleotides line up with TRBD1. The CDR3 has 13 amino acids. Germline assignment: CDR1 MNHEY and CDR2 SVGAGI. CDR3 residues: CASTTDRGLTQYL. The CDR3 coding sequence is TGCGCCAGCACTACCGACAGGGGGCTGACCCAGTACCTC.

The gene calls are TRBV11-1 and TRBJ2-7; D remains ambiguous. Trimming shortened V by 3 bases and J by 6 bases, and 12 bases separated the two germline ends. Germline-derived CDR1 and CDR2 are SGHAT and FQDESV (reference sequence). The CDR3 spans 13 residues. The CDR3 DNA reads as TGTGCCAGCAGCTTGGGATTCCTAAGCGAGCAGTACTTC. This encodes CASSLGFLSEQYF.

This clonotype was observed a few times. The chain recombines TRBV7-2 with TRBJ2-7; D not resolved. Germline V gene lookup returns CDR1 SGHTA and CDR2 FQGNSA. This CDR3 comprises 15 residues. The ends were cut back, 1 base at V and 0 bases at J, with 10 bases in the middle. CDR3 coding DNA: TGTGCCAGCAGCTTAGAGGGTTTAAGCTCCTACGAGCAGTACTTC. Translated, it gives CASSLEGLSSYEQYF.

About this clonotype: At one end, the junction sequence differs from germline, possibly due to a read error. The rearrangement joins TRBV11-3 to TRBJ2-1, with TRBD2 matching over 8 bases. The V gene's germline CDR1 is SGHNT and CDR2 YENEEA. This CDR3 is 15 amino acids long. CDR3 region: CASSRLARVGYEHFF. The CDR3 nucleotides read TGTGCCAGCAGCCGACTAGCGAGGGTGGGGTATGAGCATTTCTTC.

Remarks on this clonotype: Likely a read error: the CDR3 ends without its conserved phenylalanine or tryptophan. The genes are TRBV11-1 and TRBJ2-2, with TRBD2 matching over 7 bases. Germline CDR1 is SGHAT and CDR2 is FQDESV (reference sequence). The CDR3 runs 16 residues. CDR3 DNA: TGTGCCAGCAGCATGGTTATGGCGGGAGTGTCCGGGAAGCTGTTTATT. Translating it yields CASSMVMAGVSGKLFI.

Turning to this clonotype: The CDR3 carries no conserved terminal phenylalanine or tryptophan, so it likely arises from a read error. The chain recombines TRBV12-3 or TRBV12-4 with TRBJ2-3; D gene ambiguous. The CDR3 spans 13 residues. The CDR3 loop reads CASSYQYTDTQYL. The CDR3 nucleotides read TGTGCCAGTAGTTATCAGTATACAGATACGCAGTATCTT.